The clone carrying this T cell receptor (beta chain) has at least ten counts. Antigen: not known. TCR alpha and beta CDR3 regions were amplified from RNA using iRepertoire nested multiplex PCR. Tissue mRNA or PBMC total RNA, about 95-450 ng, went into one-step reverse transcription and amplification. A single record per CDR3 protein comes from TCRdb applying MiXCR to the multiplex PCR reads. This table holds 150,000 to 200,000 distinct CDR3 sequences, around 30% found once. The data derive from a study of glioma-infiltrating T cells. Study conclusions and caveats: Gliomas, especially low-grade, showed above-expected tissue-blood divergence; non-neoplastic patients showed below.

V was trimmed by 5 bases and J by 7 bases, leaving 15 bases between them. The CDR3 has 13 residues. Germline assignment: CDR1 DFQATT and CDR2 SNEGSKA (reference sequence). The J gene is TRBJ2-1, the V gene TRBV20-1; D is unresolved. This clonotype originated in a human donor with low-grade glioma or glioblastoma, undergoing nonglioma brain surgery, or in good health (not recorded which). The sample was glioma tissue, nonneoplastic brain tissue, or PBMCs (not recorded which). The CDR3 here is CSALHRSGNEQFF. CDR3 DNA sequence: TGCAGTGCTCTTCACCGGTCGGGTAATGAGCAGTTCTTC.